Listed below are T cell receptor beta chains from one sample, sequenced in a study of spatial heterogeneity in lung cancer. MiXCR, applied by TCRdb to the 5' RACE reads, yields one record per CDR3 protein. The table lists 35,000 to 40,000 distinct CDR3 sequences, 7% to 7.5% of them singletons. Sequences were derived from PBMCs, sampled at surgery. The origin of the receptors is a female donor with early-stage non-small cell lung cancer. CDR3s include the opening cysteine and the closing phenylalanine or tryptophan. The size of a clone is reported for some rows only, either as once, few or many, or as a class for expanded clones.

v_call: TRBV6-2/TRBV6-3; clone_size: few; j_call: TRBJ2-7; cdr3_aa: CASSSGTGGHEQYF
v_call: TRBV3-1; clone_size: many; j_call: TRBJ2-7; cdr3_aa: CASTTGLSEQYF
v_call: TRBV20-1; clone_size: many; j_call: TRBJ2-5; cdr3_aa: CSAQGEVQETQYF
v_call: TRBV5-1; clone_size: many; j_call: TRBJ1-3; cdr3_aa: CASSPGTAGNTIYF
v_call: TRBV5-1; clone_size: many; j_call: TRBJ2-3; cdr3_aa: CASSPGLSSTDTQYF
v_call: TRBV20-1; clone_size: few; j_call: TRBJ2-7; cdr3_aa: CSAFPSANTYEQYF
v_call: TRBV5-1; clone_size: many; j_call: TRBJ1-1; cdr3_aa: CASSGGQVNTEAFF
v_call: TRBV5-1; clone_size: -; j_call: TRBJ2-3; cdr3_aa: CASSWGVTTDTQYF
v_call: TRBV2; clone_size: many; j_call: TRBJ2-3; cdr3_aa: CASSARDPTDTQYF
v_call: TRBV11-2; clone_size: many; j_call: TRBJ2-3; cdr3_aa: CASSSRLAISLDTQYF
v_call: TRBV9; clone_size: -; j_call: TRBJ2-7; cdr3_aa: CASSSGQGSSYEQYF
v_call: TRBV28; clone_size: -; j_call: TRBJ2-7; cdr3_aa: CASSPGAEQYF
v_call: TRBV5-1; clone_size: many; j_call: TRBJ1-5; cdr3_aa: CASSFGGVNQPQHF
v_call: TRBV9; clone_size: -; j_call: TRBJ2-2; cdr3_aa: CASSVAFPGTGELFF
v_call: TRBV4-1; clone_size: -; j_call: TRBJ2-5; cdr3_aa: CASSQRGGLQETQYF
v_call: TRBV20-1; clone_size: many; j_call: TRBJ1-2; cdr3_aa: CSATGTKANYGYTF
v_call: TRBV6-2/TRBV6-3; clone_size: -; j_call: TRBJ2-7; cdr3_aa: CASSSTQGAYEQYF
v_call: TRBV28; clone_size: few; j_call: TRBJ2-1; cdr3_aa: CASSLWTGGHNEQFF
v_call: TRBV6-2/TRBV6-3; clone_size: -; j_call: TRBJ2-3; cdr3_aa: CASRSTGTDTQYF
v_call: TRBV20-1; clone_size: many; j_call: TRBJ2-5; cdr3_aa: CSARATFGLVGETQYF
v_call: TRBV19; clone_size: many; j_call: TRBJ2-2; cdr3_aa: CASSHHTGSTGELFF
v_call: TRBV4-3; clone_size: few; j_call: TRBJ1-2; cdr3_aa: CASSQDRALVHYGYTF
v_call: TRBV6-2/TRBV6-3; clone_size: few; j_call: TRBJ2-7; cdr3_aa: CASSYPGTGTYEQYF
v_call: TRBV5-1; clone_size: many; j_call: TRBJ1-2; cdr3_aa: CASSLEGDYGYTF
v_call: TRBV7-2; clone_size: many; j_call: TRBJ1-5; cdr3_aa: CASSLVGGLGQPQHF
v_call: TRBV6-1; clone_size: many; j_call: TRBJ2-3; cdr3_aa: CASRRAGGLADTQYF
v_call: TRBV11-3; clone_size: many; j_call: TRBJ1-6; cdr3_aa: CAGRNDGGDNSPLHF
v_call: TRBV5-4; clone_size: many; j_call: TRBJ2-3; cdr3_aa: CASSLPVTGGPTDTQYF
v_call: TRBV6-5; clone_size: many; j_call: TRBJ2-7; cdr3_aa: CASSPRGSGYEQYF
v_call: TRBV18; clone_size: many; j_call: TRBJ2-5; cdr3_aa: CASSPKTGGQETQYF
v_call: TRBV12-3/TRBV12-4; clone_size: -; j_call: TRBJ2-7; cdr3_aa: CASTRGQGASYEQYF
v_call: TRBV28; clone_size: many; j_call: TRBJ2-1; cdr3_aa: CASSPPHSYNEQFF
v_call: TRBV7-8; clone_size: many; j_call: TRBJ2-1; cdr3_aa: CASGLWRGGATRRKFF
v_call: TRBV7-9; clone_size: many; j_call: TRBJ2-7; cdr3_aa: CASSSTGTGGEQYF
v_call: TRBV3-1; clone_size: many; j_call: TRBJ2-6; cdr3_aa: CASSLEISAGSGANVLTF
v_call: TRBV6-2/TRBV6-3; clone_size: few; j_call: TRBJ2-1; cdr3_aa: CASSTLAGEQFF
v_call: TRBV30; clone_size: few; j_call: TRBJ2-3; cdr3_aa: CAWSGTSATDTQYF
v_call: TRBV14; clone_size: -; j_call: TRBJ2-7; cdr3_aa: CASSQKREGNEQYF
v_call: TRBV7-2; clone_size: many; j_call: TRBJ1-4; cdr3_aa: CASSRTGGLEKLFF
v_call: TRBV7-9; clone_size: few; j_call: TRBJ1-2; cdr3_aa: CASSPRTGVGYTF
v_call: TRBV5-4; clone_size: many; j_call: TRBJ2-3; cdr3_aa: CASQERGQGDTQYF
v_call: TRBV12-3/TRBV12-4; clone_size: few; j_call: TRBJ1-2; cdr3_aa: CASSLGHYGYTF
v_call: TRBV3-1; clone_size: many; j_call: TRBJ1-4; cdr3_aa: CASSPLGIRGQEKLFF
v_call: TRBV27; clone_size: many; j_call: TRBJ1-1; cdr3_aa: CASSLREANTEAFF
v_call: TRBV18; clone_size: many; j_call: TRBJ2-2; cdr3_aa: CASSPDRPANTGELFF
v_call: TRBV4-2; clone_size: many; j_call: TRBJ2-6; cdr3_aa: CASSQGAGRSGANVLTF
v_call: TRBV5-6; clone_size: -; j_call: TRBJ1-6; cdr3_aa: CASSLEGTGTPLHF